This is a list of T cell receptor beta chains from one sample in a study of blood T cell repertoires in COVID-19. TCRdb's copy holds only in-frame clones and misses some; the assay was immunoSEQ multiplex PCR. This sample has around 180,000 clones, with under 90% found just once. The sequencing sample was made of PBMCs or T cells enriched from blood (not recorded which). These receptors came from a middle-aged man who had recovered from COVID-19. CDR3s include the opening cysteine and the closing phenylalanine or tryptophan. D genes are given only for firm matches. Some rows have no size entry. The others give once, few or many, or a class for an expanded clone.

d_call clone_size j_call v_call cdr3_nt cdr3_aa
TRBD1 NA TRBJ1-5 TRBV28 TGTGCCAGCAGTCCCAGGGACAGGAACCAGCAACCCCAGCATTTT CASSPRDRNQQPQHF
TRBD1 NA TRBJ1-2 TRBV6-5 TGTGCCAGCAGCCCGGGACAGGGCCCCAACTATGGCTACACCTTC CASSPGQGPNYGYTF
NA NA TRBJ1-6 TRBV5-1 TGCGCCAGCACGCTGGGGGGGGGAGATTCACCCCTCCACTTT CASTLGGGDSPLHF
NA NA TRBJ2-7 TRBV29-1 TGCAGCGTTGGGAGGGGGCTCTCCTACGAGCAGTACTTC CSVGRGLSYEQYF
NA NA TRBJ2-6 TRBV5-4 TGTGCCAGCAGCTTGGGGAGCAGGGCAAGAAGCTCTGGGGCCAACGTCCTGACTTTC CASSLGSRARSSGANVLTF
NA NA TRBJ1-2 TRBV20-1 TGCAGTGCTACTACGGGGGGTCACACCTTC CSATTGGHTF
NA once TRBJ1-2 TRBV7-9 TGTGCCAGCAGCTTGGGGGCGGACAAAGGAGGTCACACCTTC CASSLGADKGGHTF
NA once TRBJ1-4 TRBV5-1 TGCGCCAGCAGCTTTTCCCCAACTAATGAAAACCTGTTTTTT CASSFSPTNENLFF
TRBD1 NA TRBJ2-1 TRBV7-3 TGTGCCAGCAGCCCTCGGGACAGGGGTTCCTACAATGAGCAGTTCTTC CASSPRDRGSYNEQFF
NA NA TRBJ2-2 TRBV15 TGTGCCACCAGCAGAGAAGTACAGGGGGGGATGGCCGGGGAGCTGTTTTTT CATSREVQGGMAGELFF
TRBD1 NA TRBJ2-2 TRBV7-9 TGTGCCAGCAGGGTCCGGGACAGGGCTTCGACCGGGGAGCTGTTTTTT CASRVRDRASTGELFF
TRBD1 NA TRBJ2-3 TRBV2 TGTGCCAGCAGTGACGACAGGGGGCTGGGTACGCAGTATTTT CASSDDRGLGTQYF
NA NA TRBJ2-5 TRBV11-2 TGTGCCAGCAGCTGGGGACTTTTGCAAGAGACCCAGTACTTC CASSWGLLQETQYF
TRBD1 NA TRBJ2-7 TRBV6-6 TGTGCCAGCAGCTTACCTTTCGACAGGGGATCGTACGAGCAGTACTTC CASSLPFDRGSYEQYF
TRBD1 once TRBJ2-7 TRBV27 TGTGCCAGCAGTCACAGGGGCTCCTACGAGCAGTACTTC CASSHRGSYEQYF
TRBD1 NA TRBJ2-1 TRBV12-5 TGTGCTAGTGGGACAGGGGCTTACAATGAGCAGTTCTTC CASGTGAYNEQFF
NA few TRBJ1-5 TRBV6-1 TGTGCCAGCAGTGGAACTAACAGGGTTAGCAATCAGCCCCAGCATTTT CASSGTNRVSNQPQHF
NA many TRBJ1-1 TRBV6-5 TGTGCCAGCAGCGAGGGGAACACTGAAGCTTTCTTT CASSEGNTEAFF
NA NA TRBJ2-7 TRBV6-2/TRBV6-3 TGTGCCAGCAGTTACTCTGGTTCGCCACCCGGGCAGTACTTC CASSYSGSPPGQYF
NA NA TRBJ1-4 TRBV19 TGTGCCAGTAGTTACGGTCGGACTAATGAAAAACTGTTTTTT CASSYGRTNEKLFF
NA NA TRBJ1-6 TRBV7-2 TGTGCCAGCAGCCCAGCGGTCCACAGGGCCAATTCACCCCTCCACTTT CASSPAVHRANSPLHF
NA NA TRBJ1-1 TRBV12-3/TRBV12-4 TGTGCCAGCAGTTTAGACAGGAAAGCTTTCTTT CASSLDRKAFF
NA NA TRBJ1-1 TRBV28 TGTGCCAGCAGTTTCCGGGACACTGAAGCTTTCTTT CASSFRDTEAFF
NA NA TRBJ1-5 TRBV6-1 TGTGCCAGCAGTGAAGTTGGGCCACTTTATAGCAATCAGCCCCAGCATTTT CASSEVGPLYSNQPQHF
NA NA TRBJ1-6 TRBV10-3 TGTGCCATCAGTGATAGTGGCAGGGAAGATTCACCCCTCCACTTT CAISDSGREDSPLHF
NA NA TRBJ1-2 TRBV18 TGTGCCAGCTCACCACCGGCAGGGGTGAGTGGCTACACCTTC CASSPPAGVSGYTF